A single sample is the source of the 29 T cell receptor beta chains below, sequenced in a study of metastatic and nonmetastatic thyroid tumors. Every patient underwent thyroid surgery untreated. TCRdb reassembled clones from the PCR reads with MiXCR. There are 25,000 to 40,000 clones in the sample; roughly 6.8% occur only once, and around 45% lies in the top ten. Sequencing input: blood. These receptors were taken from a female donor with papillary thyroid cancer or a benign thyroid nodule (not recorded which). Some clones in this sample may be carry-over from other donors' samples.

This clone was seen at least ten times. This chain joins TRBV6-4 and TRBJ2-7; D gene unclear. Germline V gives CDR1 MRHNA, CDR2 SNTAGT. V lost 7 bases to trimming and J lost 3 bases, with 22 bases between them. This CDR3 has 16 amino acids. Written as DNA, the CDR3 is TGTGCCAGCACCTTCACCTTACGAAAAACCGTCTACGAGCAGTACTTC. Protein sequence: CASTFTLRKTVYEQYF.

In its sample, this clone was seen many times. The chain carries TRBV3-1 and TRBJ1-2, with D possibly matching TRBD1 (5 bases). The CDR3 consists of 14 residues. Trimming took off 1 base at V and 5 bases at J, with 11 bases between the two ends. Per the germline V gene, CDR1 is LGHDT and CDR2 is YNNKEL (reference sequence). CDR3 region: CASSQGAGRYGYTF. The DNA of the CDR3 is TGTGCCAGCAGCCAAGGTGCAGGGAGGTATGGCTACACCTTC.

This clone showed up many times. The chain joins TRBV29-1 to TRBJ2-1, with a tentative D call TRBD2 (5 bases). Germline V CDR1 and CDR2: SQVTM, ANQGSEA. V lost 2 bases and J 9 bases, leaving 11 bases between the germline ends. CDR3 length: 12 residues. DNA for the CDR3: TGCAGCGTTGAATTGGACTCCAGTGAGCAGTTCTTC. Its translation: CSVELDSSEQFF.

Comments on this clone: One junction end disagrees with the germline gene, perhaps due to a read error. The chain employs TRBV11-2 and TRBJ2-7; D may correspond to TRBD1 or TRBD2 (5 bases each). The CDR3 runs 15 residues. CDR1 is SGHAT, CDR2 FQNNGV, per germline. CDR3 sequence (DNA): TGTGCCAGCAGCTTAGAAAGGGTGGGGGTCTACGAGCAGTACTTT. Its protein product is CASSLERVGVYEQYF.

This clone was found many times. V usage is TRBV19 and J usage is TRBJ2-2; maybe TRBD1 (5 bases). The germline V gene has CDR1 LNHDA and CDR2 SQIVND (reference sequence). V gave up 3 bases and J gave up 4 bases, with 12 bases separating them. The CDR3 extends over 15 amino acids. The CDR3 sequence: CASSMGQGTTGELFF. In DNA form, the CDR3 reads TGTGCCAGTAGTATGGGGCAGGGTACCACCGGGGAGCTGTTTTTT.

The chain is built from TRBV7-3 and TRBJ2-3, with 12 positions matching TRBD2. The CDR3 covers 16 residues. CDR1 is SGHTA, CDR2 FQGTGA, per germline. The V and J ends lost 5 bases and 2 bases, in that order; junction bases with no gene match: 5. CDR3 coding DNA: TGTGCCAGCAGCCAGGGACTAGCGGGCAACACAGATACGCAGTATTTT. This translates into CASSQGLAGNTDTQYF.

The table lists this clone with many counts. This chain uses TRBV9 with TRBJ1-1, with 8 bases fitting TRBD1. This CDR3 spans 14 amino acids. Germline loops: CDR1 SGDLS, CDR2 YYNGEE. Unmatched junction bases numbered 5, after V lost 3 bases and J lost 4 bases. The chain's CDR3 is CASSGQGWGTEAFF. The CDR3, as DNA: TGTGCCAGCAGCGGACAGGGGTGGGGCACTGAAGCTTTCTTT.

This clone was detected a few times. No conserved phenylalanine or tryptophan ends this CDR3, so it is likely a read error. The chain carries TRBV6-5 and TRBJ2-3, with D possibly being TRBD2 (6 bases). Trimming removed 3 bases at V and 0 bases at J, with 13 bases between. Germline CDR1 MNHEY, CDR2 SVGAGI. CDR3 length: 16 amino acids. The CDR3 sequence is CASSYGTFHSTDTQYS. Here the CDR3 DNA reads TGTGCCAGCAGTTATGGGACTTTCCACAGCACAGATACGCAGTATTCT.

The rearrangement joins TRBV11-2 to TRBJ2-2, with 9 positions matching TRBD2. Germline-derived CDR1 and CDR2 are SGHAT and FQNNGV. V shed 1 base, J shed 4 bases, and the junction held 7 bases outside the gene matches. This CDR3 has 17 amino acids. In nucleotides, the CDR3 is TGTGCCAGCAGCTTAGGGGGACTAGCTGTGGGCACCGGGGAGCTGTTTTTT. Protein sequence: CASSLGGLAVGTGELFF.

This clone was found many times. The chain carries TRBV6-5 and TRBJ2-1; TRBD2 might be the D (6 bases). The V end lost 2 bases, the J end lost 1 base, and 6 bases lay between the germline ends. In germline, CDR1 is MNHEY, CDR2 SVGAGI. This CDR3 contains 14 residues. DNA of the CDR3: TGTGCCAGCAGTTACGGAGGGTCCTACAATGAGCAGTTCTTC. Protein product: CASSYGGSYNEQFF.

This clone was found a few times. The chain couples TRBV4-2 to TRBJ2-5; 8 bases match TRBD1. The V gene's germline CDR1 is LGHNA and CDR2 YNFKEQ. This CDR3 has 15 residues. V lost 4 bases and J lost 2; bases outside the gene matches: 6. CDR3 coding DNA: TGTGCCAGCAGCCGATACCGGGACAGGCAAGAGACCCAGTACTTC. This encodes CASSRYRDRQETQYF.

This clone was recorded many times. CDR3 DNA sequence: TGTGCCAGCAGTCCCACCTTGGCGGGGTCCCACGAGCAGTACTTC. Amino acids: CASSPTLAGSHEQYF. The chain uses TRBV6-1 and TRBJ2-7; tentative D call: TRBD2 (6 bases). The germline V and J ends were trimmed by 5 bases and 5 bases, with 19 bases remaining between them. The CDR3 consists of 15 residues. The germline V gene has CDR1 MNHNS and CDR2 SASEGT.

This clone was observed at least ten times. V usage is TRBV3-1 and J usage is TRBJ1-1; no reliable D call. V lost 4 bases to trimming and J lost 7 bases, with 7 bases between them. The CDR3 length is 11 residues. CDR1 LGHDT and CDR2 YNNKEL come from the germline V gene (reference sequence). The CDR3 reads CASSREGEAFF. For the CDR3, the DNA is TGTGCCAGCAGCCGGGAAGGTGAAGCTTTCTTT.

This clone occurred many times. This sequence joins TRBV7-8 and TRBJ2-7; no clear D gene. Trimming stripped 2 bases from V and 2 bases from J, with 13 bases between. CDR3 length equals 15 residues. The germline CDR1 and CDR2 sequences are SGHVS and FQNEAQ. The CDR3 nucleotides read TGTGCCAGCAGCTTACTGCGAGAGAGAGCCTACGAGCAGTACTTC. It is translated as CASSLLRERAYEQYF.

This clone was recorded many times. This chain joins TRBV2 and TRBJ2-5; TRBD1 might be the D (6 bases). Trimming pared 8 bases from V and 3 bases from J, leaving 13 bases between. The germline V gene has CDR1 SNHLY and CDR2 FYNNEI. The CDR3 runs to 13 residues. The CDR3 region is CASLRTAKETQYF. DNA for the CDR3: TGTGCCAGCCTCAGGACAGCTAAAGAGACCCAGTACTTC.

This clone was seen many times. This rearrangement joins TRBV24-1 to TRBJ2-1; 8 nucleotides match TRBD2. V shed 12 bases and J 6 bases; nucleotides not matched to a gene: 9. The CDR3 extends over 13 amino acids. The germline V gene encodes CDR1 KGHDR and CDR2 SFDVKD. CDR3 in amino acids: CAAGGPLPNEQFF. The CDR3 bases are TGTGCCGCGGGGGGACCTCTCCCCAATGAGCAGTTCTTC.

This clone has a count of ten or more. The chain is built from TRBV12-3 or TRBV12-4 and TRBJ1-2; a possible D gene is TRBD1 (6 bases). The CDR3 runs to 13 residues. V lost 7 bases, J lost 4 bases, and 13 bases lay in between. The CDR3: CASTRRGLYGYTF. CDR3 sequence (DNA): TGTGCCAGCACCCGCAGGGGACTCTATGGCTACACCTTC.

This clone has just a few counts. A much larger clonotype is one base distant, so this may be a read error. This chain joins TRBV6-4 and TRBJ2-1; D might be TRBD1 (6 bases). CDR3 length: 14 residues. CDR1 MRHNA and CDR2 SNTAGT come from the germline V gene. In DNA form, the CDR3 reads TGTGCCAGCAGTGACTCGAACAGGGTGAATGGGCAGTTCTTC. Translation: CASSDSNRVNGQFF.

There are many counts of this clone. The rearrangement uses TRBV28 and TRBJ2-3; no firm D call. This CDR3 comprises 12 residues. Looked up from germline, CDR1 is MDHEN and CDR2 is SYDVKM. V shed 2 bases and J shed 5 bases, with 5 bases lying between them. CDR3 coding DNA: TGTGCCAGCAGTTTAAGACGAGATACGCAGTATTTT. It encodes CASSLRRDTQYF.

Many counts were recorded for this clone. The chain uses TRBV7-8 and TRBJ2-1, with 8 nucleotides matching TRBD1. Germline CDR1 SGHVS, CDR2 FQNEAQ. The CDR3 has 15 amino acids. Germline trimming cut 1 base from V and 9 bases from J; bases unmatched to any gene: 8. The CDR3 reads CASSLVMQGTGEQFF. The DNA for the CDR3 is TGTGCCAGCAGCTTAGTCATGCAGGGGACAGGTGAGCAGTTCTTC.

This clone was picked up many times. The CDR3 sequence is CAISESALLRGKTEAFF. For the CDR3, the DNA is TGTGCCATCAGTGAGTCTGCCTTATTAAGGGGAAAAACTGAAGCTTTCTTT. The chain combines TRBV10-3 with TRBJ1-1; D might be TRBD1 (5 bases). This CDR3 is built from 17 residues. Germline values: CDR1 ENHRY, CDR2 SYGVKD. The V and J ends lost 0 bases and 5 bases respectively, with 19 bases between them.

The sample holds many counts of this clone. This chain connects TRBV19 to TRBJ2-3; possible D gene TRBD2, 6 bases. The germline gives CDR1 LNHDA, CDR2 SQIVND (reference sequence). The CDR3 loop spans 15 amino acids. V was clipped by 1 base and J by 3 bases, with 11 bases between them. The CDR3 spells CASSIVPRGTDTQYF. The CDR3 DNA sequence: TGTGCCAGTAGTATAGTCCCGCGGGGTACAGATACGCAGTATTTT.

This clone appeared many times. The chain uses TRBV20-1 and TRBJ2-7; 10 positions agree with TRBD2. Per the germline V gene, CDR1 is DFQATT and CDR2 is SNEGSKA (reference sequence). This CDR3 contains 15 residues. V lost 2 bases, J lost 4 bases, and 8 bases stayed unmatched. The CDR3, as DNA: TGCAGTGCTAGATTACCTAGCGGGAGTCGGTACGAGCAGTACTTC. Translating gives CSARLPSGSRYEQYF.

This clone came up many times. V usage is TRBV24-1 and J usage is TRBJ2-2; D not certain. V lost 3 bases, J lost 4 bases, and 5 bases lay in between. This CDR3 comprises 13 residues. From germline, CDR1 is KGHDR and CDR2 SFDVKD. The DNA for the CDR3 is TGTGCCACCAGTGATGATGTCACCGGGGAGCTGTTTTTT. It translates to CATSDDVTGELFF.

This clone was observed many times. The chain employs TRBV7-2 and TRBJ1-2; D call uncertain. Germline CDR1 reads SGHTA; CDR2 reads FQGNSA. V was cut by 5 bases and J by 5 bases, with 18 bases left in between. This CDR3 region has 15 residues. The CDR3 nucleotides are TGTGCCAGCAGCCCGGTCGTGCAGTCGGGTTATGGCTACACCTTC. This codes for CASSPVVQSGYGYTF.

As regards this clone: This sequence may be a read error, since a much larger clone differs from it by one base. CDR3 amino acids: CSSSPWTGENEKLFF. As DNA, the CDR3 is TGTTCCAGCAGCCCCTGGACAGGGGAAAATGAAAAACTGTTTTTT. The chain links TRBV5-4 to TRBJ1-4; 9 nucleotides match TRBD1. This CDR3 has 15 residues. Germline V gene data show CDR1 as SGHNT and CDR2 as YYREEE (reference sequence).

This clone was counted ten times or more. The chain couples TRBV6-2 or TRBV6-3 to TRBJ2-5; 15 nucleotides line up with TRBD2. After removal of 6 bases from V and 4 bases from J, the junction contained 15 bases not matched to a gene. CDR1 MNHEY and CDR2 SVGEGT come from the germline V gene. CDR3 length equals 19 residues. The CDR3 here is CASRAGLAGGPVSPETQYF. The CDR3 bases are TGTGCCAGCAGAGCCGGACTAGCGGGGGGGCCTGTCTCTCCAGAGACCCAGTACTTC.

Ten or more counts support this clone. This sequence joins TRBV19 and TRBJ1-1; D is perhaps TRBD1 (5 bases). The CDR3 covers 15 residues. Trimming pared 6 bases from V and 10 bases from J, leaving 24 bases between. The germline V gene has CDR1 LNHDA and CDR2 SQIVND (reference sequence). CDR3 in DNA: TGTGCCAGTAGCAAACCCCCGGACACCCCTGATCCAGCTTTCTTT. Translation gives CASSKPPDTPDPAFF.

This clone was seen repeatedly, ten times or more. The chain uses TRBV12-3 or TRBV12-4 and TRBJ1-4; D gene ambiguous. The CDR3 is 13 residues long. V shed 7 bases and J shed 3 bases, with 9 bases lying between them. CDR3 nucleotides: TGTGCCAGCATCGGACGCGCTAATGAAAAACTGTTTTTT. Its protein is CASIGRANEKLFF.